Listed here are 19 T cell receptor beta chains from one sample, sequenced in a study of control samples from healthy donors and cancer patients. Method: immunoSEQ multiplex PCR; TCRdb's copy keeps in-frame clones and lacks some. This sample has 90,000 to 100,000 clones, with over 60% found just once. The material sequenced was blood. The receptors stem from a woman aged 25-40 years in good health.

The chain has TRBV3-1 (or the pseudogene TRBV3-2) and TRBJ2-7, with 7 positions matching TRBD1. This CDR3 spans 17 amino acids. The germline CDR1 and CDR2 sequences are LGHDT and YNNKEL (reference sequence). The V and J ends lost 0 bases and 0 bases, in that order; junction bases with no gene match: 8. CDR3 bases: TGTGCCAGCAGCCAAGAAGATTGGGGACAGTTCTCCTACGAGCAGTACTTC. It translates to CASSQEDWGQFSYEQYF.

V and J are TRBV2 and TRBJ1-2; D is ambiguous. This CDR3 is built from 13 residues. V gave up 4 bases and J gave up 3 bases, with 9 bases separating them. Germline V gene data show CDR1 as SNHLY and CDR2 as FYNNEI. This CDR3 reads CASSVQTYYGYTF. The CDR3, as DNA: TGTGCCAGCAGTGTACAGACTTACTATGGCTACACCTTC. Looking up the rest from reference TRBV2 and TRBJ1-2 gives the full variable domain: EPEVTQTPSHQVTQMGQEVILRCVPISNHLYFYWYRQILGQKVEFLVSFYNNEISEKSEIFDDQFSVERPDGSNFTLKIRSTKLEDSAMYFCASSVQTYYGYTFGSGTRLTVV.

The CDR3 is CASSPDGVERNEQFF. CDR3 sequence (DNA): TGTGCCAGCAGCCCCGATGGGGTTGAGAGGAATGAGCAGTTCTTC. The chain couples TRBV5-4 to TRBJ2-1; D gene unclear. V was clipped by 4 bases and J by 7 bases, with 18 bases between them. This CDR3 has 15 residues. Germline V gene sequence: CDR1 SGHNT, CDR2 YYREEE (reference sequence).

This clone was counted between two and nine times. CDR3 sequence (DNA): TGTGCCAGCAGTCCGCAGGGCTCTCAATGGGTGTATAATTCACCCCTCCACTTT. Protein sequence: CASSPQGSQWVYNSPLHF. The chain uses TRBV27 and TRBJ1-6, with D possibly TRBD1 on 5 matching bases. Trimming removed 5 bases at V and 4 bases at J, with 21 bases between. The V gene's germline CDR1 is MNHEY and CDR2 SMNVEV (reference sequence). CDR3 length equals 18 residues.

The chain couples TRBV30 to TRBJ1-3; D not resolved. With 5 bases removed from V and 4 bases from J, the gap between germline ends came to 9 bases. The CDR3 is 12 residues long. Per germline, CDR1 GTSNPN and CDR2 SVGIG (reference sequence). The chain's CDR3 is CAWSVSGNTIYF. The CDR3 region has the DNA TGTGCCTGGTCTGTCTCAGGAAACACCATATATTTT.

CDR3 in DNA: TGTGCCAGTAGCGGAGGAGGGGCAACTAATGAAAAACTGTTTTTT. It codes for CASSGGGATNEKLFF. The gene calls are TRBV19 and TRBJ1-4, with D possibly matching TRBD1 (5 bases). This CDR3 is built from 15 residues. Per germline, CDR1 LNHDA and CDR2 SQIVND (reference sequence). The V end was cut by 6 bases, the J end by 0 bases, with 11 bases between.

The V and J genes are TRBV24-1 and TRBJ1-4; no clear D. Between the trimmed V and J ends, which lost 6 bases and 8 bases, there was a span of 15 bases. Germline CDR1 reads KGHDR; CDR2 reads SFDVKD. This CDR3 comprises 14 residues. The CDR3 DNA sequence: TGTGCCACCAGTCCTTGTCGGATTTGGGAAAAACTGTTTTTT. Amino acids: CATSPCRIWEKLFF.

This clone was observed a few times. This chain connects TRBV5-6 to TRBJ2-7; TRBD2 aligns across 7 bases. Germline CDR1 SGHDT, CDR2 YYEEEE. J was trimmed by 3 bases and V by 4 bases; bases with no gene match: 1. CDR3 length equals 12 residues. The DNA for the CDR3 is TGTGCCAGCAGCGGCGGGGGCTACGAGCAGTACTTC. This translates into CASSGGGYEQYF.

This clone was found a few times. V is TRBV10-3 and J is TRBJ1-5, with 9 bases lining up with TRBD1. Germline assignment: CDR1 ENHRY and CDR2 SYGVKD. This CDR3 is 13 amino acids long. Trimming took 8 bases from V and 2 from J; bases not matched to a gene: 1. This CDR3 is CAIGDRGNQPQHF. CDR3 coding DNA: TGTGCCATCGGGGACAGGGGCAATCAGCCCCAGCATTTT.

The chain recombines TRBV12-3 or TRBV12-4 with TRBJ2-7; no definite D call. The V gene lost 5 bases and the J gene lost 3 bases, with 5 bases spanning the gap. The CDR3 runs to 11 residues. The CDR3 spells CASSDNYEQYF. The CDR3 coding sequence is TGTGCCAGCAGTGATAACTACGAGCAGTACTTC.

The chain couples TRBV19 to TRBJ2-7, with TRBD1 matching 9 bases. V was pared by 5 bases and J by 6 bases, with 11 bases of the junction left unmatched. The CDR3 length is 15 residues. Germline CDR1 LNHDA, CDR2 SQIVND (reference sequence). The CDR3 DNA reads TGTGCCAGTAGTTCAGCCGGGACAGGGTTCGGCGAGCAGTACTTC. Its translation: CASSSAGTGFGEQYF.

V usage is TRBV5-4 and J usage is TRBJ2-5; TRBD2 matches 9 bases. CDR1 SGHNT and CDR2 YYREEE come from the germline V gene (reference sequence). Losses at the gene ends were 2 bases for V and 2 bases for J; bases not matched to a gene: 4. This CDR3 is 15 amino acids long. The CDR3 reads CASSFASGAQETQYF. The CDR3 coding sequence is TGTGCCAGCAGCTTCGCTAGCGGGGCTCAAGAGACCCAGTACTTC. The full variable domain, completed using reference TRBV5-4 and TRBJ2-5, is ETGVTQSPTHLIKTRGQQVTLRCSSQSGHNTVSWYQQALGQGPQFIFQYYREEENGRGNFPPRFSGLQFPNYSSELNVNALELDDSALYLCASSFASGAQETQYFGPGTRLLVL.

V and J are TRBV10-3 and TRBJ2-1, with D perhaps matching TRBD1 or TRBD2 (5 bases each). Germline CDR1 reads ENHRY; CDR2 reads SYGVKD. Trimming removed 10 bases from V and 2 bases from J, with 12 bases in between. CDR3 length equals 13 residues. The CDR3 region has the DNA TGTGCCACCCGGGACGGAGCCTACAATGAGCAGTTCTTC. It is translated as CATRDGAYNEQFF.

The V and J genes are TRBV4-3 and TRBJ1-4; 8 positions agree with TRBD1. J was trimmed by 7 bases and V by 0 bases; bases with no gene match: 10. Per germline, CDR1 LGHNA and CDR2 YSLEER. The CDR3 runs to 17 residues. CDR3 sequence: CASSQDLPRGHGEKLFF. The CDR3 nucleotides are TGCGCCAGCAGCCAAGATCTACCCAGGGGGCACGGTGAAAAACTGTTTTTT.

The CDR3 loop reads CASSYGYNEQFF. In DNA form, the CDR3 reads TGTGCCAGCAGTTACGGCTACAATGAGCAGTTCTTC. The gene calls are TRBV12-3 or TRBV12-4 and TRBJ2-1; no firm D call. This CDR3 is built from 12 residues. Between the trimmed V and J ends, which lost 4 bases and 3 bases, there was a span of 4 bases.

This clone was picked up many times. The chain links TRBV30 to TRBJ2-2, with 7 bases identical to TRBD2. The CDR3 loop spans 13 amino acids. CDR1 is GTSNPN and CDR2 is SVGIG in the germline V gene (reference sequence). V lost 2 bases, J lost 7 bases, and 4 bases stayed unmatched. CDR3 amino acids: CAWSTGGGGELFF. CDR3 DNA sequence: TGTGCCTGGAGTACGGGAGGAGGCGGGGAGCTGTTTTTT.

This sequence joins TRBV2 and TRBJ1-1, with D unclear. Trimming removed 5 bases from V and 3 bases from J, with 13 bases in between. CDR1 and CDR2 from the germline V gene are SNHLY and FYNNEI. The CDR3 loop spans 14 amino acids. The CDR3 DNA reads as TGTGCCAGCAGTCTGACCGGGGTTGACACTGAAGCTTTCTTT. Its protein product is CASSLTGVDTEAFF.

This chain uses TRBV7-6 with TRBJ2-1, with TRBD2 matching 9 bases. The CDR3 contains 18 residues. Germline assignment: CDR1 SGHVS and CDR2 FNYEAQ. J lost 1 base, V lost 6 bases, and 13 bases had no gene match. The CDR3 sequence: CASRRSAGGPGSYNEQFF. The CDR3 coding sequence is TGTGCCAGCAGGCGTAGTGCGGGGGGGCCGGGGTCCTACAATGAGCAGTTCTTC.

This clone has only a few counts. The rearrangement links TRBV19 to TRBJ2-5; TRBD2 aligns across 10 bases. Trimming cost V 1 base and J 2 bases; bases outside gene matches: 7. CDR1 is LNHDA, CDR2 SQIVND, per germline (reference sequence). The CDR3 spans 17 residues. This CDR3 is CASSIGPGLAAQETQYF. The CDR3 DNA reads as TGTGCCAGTAGTATAGGGCCAGGACTAGCGGCGCAAGAGACCCAGTACTTC.